The 19 T cell receptor beta chains presented below share a single source sample, sequenced in a study of regulatory T cells in long-lasting Graves disease. Time point defined: newly diagnosed GD, antithyroid drugs for less than 3 months. Researchers made the TCR library from RNA that was extracted from PBMCs. CDR3-region Arm-PCR and iRepertoire HTBI primers produced the TCR beta libraries. A single record per CDR3 protein comes from TCRdb applying MiXCR to the multiplex PCR reads. The data hold about 540,000 distinct CDR3 sequences, with approximately 12% observed a single time. The same sample was also studied in work on T cells in Graves' hyperthyroidism and ophthalmopathy.

The sequencing here drew on peripheral blood mononuclear cells (PBMCs), taken at new diagnosis, from a patient treated with antithyroid drugs. The receptors stem from a man younger than 45 with Graves disease.

Ten or more counts support this clonotype. This chain connects TRBV28 to TRBJ1-5, with TRBD1 identical over 10 bases. V shed 3 bases, J shed 6 bases, and the junction held 8 bases outside the gene matches. The CDR3 covers 16 residues. Germline V lookup: CDR1 MDHEN, CDR2 SYDVKM. CDR3 bases: TGTGCCAGCAGTTTCTTTGACAGGGGGCAACGTCAGCCCCAGCATTTT. Translation gives CASSFFDRGQRQPQHF.

Comment on this clonotype: An end of the junction differs from the germline gene, which may be a read error. The chain carries TRBV28 and TRBJ2-3, with D perhaps TRBD2 (5 bases). The closer fit of TRBJ2-5 to the DNA end suggests the J call may be wrong. Per the germline V gene, CDR1 is MDHEN and CDR2 is SYDVKM. The CDR3 is 12 amino acids. The CDR3 nucleotides are TGTGTCAGCCGGAGGTCGAGAAAGACCCAGTACTTC. It codes for CVSRRSRKTQYF.

This clonotype occurred a few times. The CDR3: CASSPSNTGRTQYF. The CDR3 coding sequence is TGCGCCAGCAGCCCCTCCAATACAGGGCGGACCCAGTACTTC. The chain has TRBV5-1 and TRBJ2-5, with D possibly TRBD1 on 6 matching bases. Germline CDR1 is SGHRS and CDR2 is YFSETQ. V was clipped by 4 bases and J by 7 bases, with 17 bases between them. This CDR3 spans 14 amino acids.

There are many counts of this clonotype. V is TRBV6-1 and J is TRBJ2-3, with 15 bases fitting TRBD2. V lost 6 bases to trimming and J lost 5 bases; unmatched junction nucleotides: 6. The CDR3 has 16 amino acids. Per germline, CDR1 MNHNS and CDR2 SASEGT. This chain's CDR3 is CASRATGLAGGDTQYF. CDR3 in DNA: TGTGCCAGCAGGGCCACGGGACTAGCGGGAGGAGATACGCAGTATTTT.

This rearrangement joins TRBV5-5 to TRBJ2-3, with 12 bases identical to TRBD1. In germline, CDR1 is SGHKS, CDR2 YYEKEE (reference sequence). The length of the CDR3 is 17 residues. V lost 0 bases and J lost 6; bases outside the gene matches: 8. The CDR3 reads CASSLAEWGQGADTQYF. In DNA, the CDR3 is TGTGCCAGCAGCTTGGCAGAATGGGGACAGGGGGCGGATACGCAGTATTTT.

In its sample, this clonotype was seen many times. J is TRBJ2-3 and V is TRBV11-2, with TRBD2 identical over 11 bases. V lost 4 bases to trimming and J lost 8 bases; unmatched junction nucleotides: 11. Germline CDR1 and CDR2: SGHAT and FQNNGV. The CDR3 spans 16 residues. CDR3: CASSSASGRIYRTQYF. The DNA for the CDR3 is TGTGCCAGCAGCTCAGCTAGCGGGAGGATTTATCGTACGCAGTATTTT.

This clonotype occurred a few times. J is TRBJ1-2 and V is TRBV20-1, with 7 bases that match TRBD1. The CDR3 is 13 residues long. The germline V gene has CDR1 DFQATT and CDR2 SNEGSKA (reference sequence). CDR3 sequence: CSPRQGGNYGYTF. The CDR3 DNA is TGCAGCCCTAGACAGGGAGGGAACTATGGCTACACCTTC.

Comment on this clonotype: Given a much more abundant clone one base away, this may be a read error. The chain has TRBV12-5 and TRBJ1-2; 9 nucleotides agree with TRBD1. Germline-derived CDR1 and CDR2 are LGHNT and FRNRAP. V dropped 4 bases and J dropped 4; count of bases not matched to a gene: 10. The CDR3 contains 16 residues. DNA for the CDR3: TGTGCTAGTGGTTCGCCCCGGGACAGGGTAGGCTATGGCTACACCTTC. It is translated as CASGSPRDRVGYGYTF.

This clonotype was picked up many times. The chain couples TRBV12-3 or TRBV12-4 to TRBJ1-1; D perhaps matches TRBD1 (6 bases). Trimming left V 5 bases short and J 0 bases short, with 22 bases between. The CDR3 covers 18 residues. In nucleotides, the CDR3 is TGTGCCAGCAGTGACCCCAGACAGGCAATTCTCATGAACACTGAAGCTTTCTTT. It yields the protein CASSDPRQAILMNTEAFF.

This clonotype was counted ten times or more. The rearrangement links TRBV19 to TRBJ2-2; D is unclear. Germline loops: CDR1 LNHDA, CDR2 SQIVND (reference sequence). The CDR3 is 16 amino acids. With 2 bases removed from V and 7 bases from J, the gap between germline ends came to 17 bases. The CDR3 is CASSITRAPWGGELFF. CDR3 DNA sequence: TGTGCCAGTAGTATAACCCGGGCTCCCTGGGGCGGGGAGCTGTTTTTT.

The chain recombines TRBV6-2 or TRBV6-3 with TRBJ2-4, with D hard to call. The CDR3 consists of 11 residues. Germline CDR1 is MNHEY and CDR2 is SVGEGT. V was clipped by 5 bases and J by 7 bases, with 6 bases between them. CDR3 DNA sequence: TGTGCCAGCAGTGTCCAGAACATTCAGTACTTC. Amino acids: CASSVQNIQYF.

At least ten counts were recorded for this clonotype. This chain uses TRBV5-1 with TRBJ1-2; 7 bases fit TRBD1. The CDR3 consists of 13 residues. Unmatched junction bases numbered 5, after V lost 4 bases and J lost 5 bases. Germline CDR1 is SGHRS and CDR2 is YFSETQ. Here the CDR3 reads CASSIDREYGYTF. Written as DNA, the CDR3 is TGCGCCAGCAGCATTGACAGGGAATATGGCTACACCTTC. Together with reference TRBV5-1 and TRBJ1-2, the CDR3 gives the full variable domain: KAGVTQTPRYLIKTRGQQVTLSCSPISGHRSVSWYQQTPGQGLQFLFEYFSETQRNKGNFPGRFSGRQFSNSRSEMNVSTLELGDSALYLCASSIDREYGYTFGSGTRLTVV.

This clonotype was counted a few times. This rearrangement joins TRBV15 to TRBJ1-1; no firm D call. The CDR3 has 13 residues. V was shortened by 6 bases and J by 0 bases, with 8 bases between the two germline ends. Germline V gene data show CDR1 as LNHNV and CDR2 as YYDKDF (reference sequence). The CDR3 DNA is TGTGCCACCAGTTCGAGCATGAACACTGAAGCTTTCTTT. Amino acid sequence: CATSSSMNTEAFF.

This clonotype showed up many times. This chain uses TRBV6-2 or TRBV6-3 with TRBJ2-1; D may match TRBD1 or TRBD2 (5 bases each). V lost 6 bases and J 6 bases, leaving 15 bases between the germline ends. Germline CDR1 is MNHEY and CDR2 is SVGEGT. This CDR3 comprises 14 residues. Here the CDR3 reads CASRPGPEANEQFF. The CDR3 DNA reads as TGTGCCAGCAGGCCGGGACCAGAGGCCAATGAGCAGTTCTTC.

This clonotype was seen a handful of times. A far more abundant clone sits one base away, making this likely a read error. The chain uses TRBV7-3 and TRBJ2-1; 7 bases are shared with TRBD2. Germline V gives CDR1 SGHTA, CDR2 FQGTGA. This CDR3 is built from 16 residues. CDR3 in amino acids: CASSPLRAGNEETQHF. In DNA form, the CDR3 reads TGTGCCAGCAGCCCCCTTAGAGCGGGGAATGAAGAGACCCAGCACTTC.

This clonotype was seen only once. The rearrangement links TRBV20-1 to TRBJ1-1; weak D call: TRBD1 (6 bases). V shed 5 bases and J shed 0 bases, with 13 bases lying between them. CDR3 size: 14 residues. Germline V gene lookup returns CDR1 DFQATT and CDR2 SNEGSKA (reference sequence). The DNA for the CDR3 is TGCAGTGCTGCTAAGGGGGGGATGAACACTGAAGCTTTCTTT. This sequence encodes CSAAKGGMNTEAFF.

This chain uses TRBV20-1 with TRBJ2-7; perhaps TRBD1 as D (6 bases). Germline CDR1 is DFQATT and CDR2 is SNEGSKA (reference sequence). The V gene lost 0 bases and the J gene lost 4 bases, with 22 bases spanning the gap. The CDR3 covers 17 residues. This chain's CDR3 is CSARDLEQGPTPYEQYF. In DNA, the CDR3 is TGCAGTGCTAGAGATCTGGAACAGGGCCCCACACCTTACGAGCAGTACTTC.

Many counts were recorded for this clonotype. This rearrangement joins TRBV7-2 to TRBJ2-7, with 9 bases fitting TRBD2. The CDR3 totals 15 residues. Germline V CDR1 and CDR2: SGHTA, FQGNSA. The trim removed 5 bases at V and 7 bases at J, leaving 12 bases unmatched. The CDR3 coding sequence is TGTGCCAGCAGCCGCCGACTAGCGGACCCTAGGGAGCAGTACTTC. This sequence encodes CASSRRLADPREQYF. Looking up the rest from reference TRBV7-2 and TRBJ2-7 gives the full variable domain: GAGVSQSPSNKVTEKGKDVELRCDPISGHTALYWYRQSLGQGLEFLIYFQGNSAPDKSGLPSDRFSAERTGGSVSTLTIQRTQQEDSAVYLCASSRRLADPREQYFGPGTRLTVT.

This clonotype was seen many times. The chain links TRBV7-9 to TRBJ2-4; 7 nucleotides match TRBD2. Germline CDR1 SEHNR, CDR2 FQNEAQ (reference sequence). V trimming: 4 bases; J trimming: 5 bases; junction bases outside the gene matches: 8. The CDR3 extends over 15 amino acids. CDR3 coding DNA: TGTGCCAGCAGCTACCGGGCGGGAGTCGAAAACATTCAGTACTTC. Encoded protein: CASSYRAGVENIQYF.